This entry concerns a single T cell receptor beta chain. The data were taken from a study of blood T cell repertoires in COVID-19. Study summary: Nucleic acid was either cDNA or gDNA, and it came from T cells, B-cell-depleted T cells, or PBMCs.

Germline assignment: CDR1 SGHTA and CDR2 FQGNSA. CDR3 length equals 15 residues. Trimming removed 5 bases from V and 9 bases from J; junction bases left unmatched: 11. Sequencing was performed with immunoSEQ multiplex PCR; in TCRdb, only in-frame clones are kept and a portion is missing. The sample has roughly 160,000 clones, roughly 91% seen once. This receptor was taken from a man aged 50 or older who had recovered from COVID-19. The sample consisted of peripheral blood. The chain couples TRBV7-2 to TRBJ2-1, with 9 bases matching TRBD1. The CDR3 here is CASSQQLTGGGEQFF. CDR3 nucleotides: TGTGCCAGCAGCCAGCAGCTTACAGGGGGCGGTGAGCAGTTCTTC.